The clone carrying this T cell receptor beta chain is a singleton in its sample. Profiled with immunoSEQ multiplex PCR; TCRdb holds only in-frame clones, not every one. Here the sample spans over 200,000 clones, roughly nine tenths being singletons. The source of the sample is a study of blood T cell repertoires in COVID-19. V was trimmed by 4 bases and J by 4 bases, leaving 17 bases between them. Germline loops: CDR1 SGDLS, CDR2 YYNGEE. The CDR3 has 15 residues. Input material: peripheral blood. The receptor's source is a man aged 60 to 75 with COVID-19, enrolled during active disease. The chain carries TRBV9 and TRBJ1-2, with a weak D call TRBD1 (6 bases). CDR3 sequence reads: CASSPREGVIYGYTF. CDR3 nucleotides: TGTGCCAGCAGCCCTAGAGAGGGGGTAATCTATGGCTACACCTTC.